What follows is one TCR beta chain and its context. Its binding antigen is unknown. No clone much larger than this one lies a single base away; base qualities are absent. The library was obtained by the immunoSEQ multiplex PCR assay. For the multiplex PCR, a mixture combining 60 forward primers for TCR Vbeta segments and 13 reverse primers for TCR Jbeta segments was used. Amplification of the CDR3 region of rearranged TCR beta genes was performed with a multiplex PCR assay on genomic DNA. Amplified TCR beta libraries were sequenced as 87-base-pair reads on the Illumina HiSeq System. From the authors' description of their analysis: Across the roughly 700 repertoires, a later analysis counted some 81 million unique TCR beta chains, around 11 million of which were shared by at least two donors. To remove PCR and sequencing errors, raw reads were error-corrected and collapsed into unique sequences using a nearest-neighbor algorithm that merged closely related sequences. To assign V, D and J gene segments, CDR3 sequences were aligned to IMGT reference sequences. For a sequence to be retained, at least a six-nucleotide match to both a V gene segment and a J gene segment was required. Rearrangements were called productive when the CDR3 lacked stop codons and stayed in frame with V and J; all others were non-productive. CDR3 was defined according to IMGT convention as the region running from the second conserved V-encoded cysteine to the conserved J-encoded phenylalanine. The earlier analysis of about 590 of the donors excluded sequences that lacked an unambiguous match to a single V gene segment. In an earlier analysis of approximately 590 of the donors, V segments were called functional above 56.7% productive rearrangements and were called segregating when the between-donor standard deviation exceeded 5%. A statistical classification framework was built for diagnosing cytomegalovirus status from the catalog of TCR beta chain sequences. V and J gene assignment, in a later analysis, came from comparing TCR nucleotide sequences with IMGT/GENE-DB human TR gene sequences. Using the TCRdist pipeline, a later analysis assigned CDR3 sequences along with most-parsimonious VDJ recombination scenarios. In a later analysis, every TCR beta chain was defined by the combination of its CDR3 amino acid sequence and its V-gene family, and reads without a unique V-gene family were dropped. In a later analysis, around 650 highly shared, low-generation-probability nucleotide sequences were removed to address suspected cross-contamination and a sequencing artifact. A later analysis calculated a clonal expansion index for each public chain from normalized within-repertoire ranks of inferred template counts. A later analysis computed generation probabilities with a VDJ recombination model fitted to out-of-frame rearrangements, and checked the results against IGoR. A later analysis scored TCR-TCR, TCR-HLA and TCR-CMV co-occurrence with hypergeometric tests, applying a repertoire-size bias correction to TCR pairs. False discovery rates were estimated in a later analysis by permuting HLA or CMV assignments 20 times. In a later analysis, co-occurring TCRs were grouped with DBSCAN, and TCRdist sequence similarity was added when clustering was performed within HLA-allele-positive subsets. Co-occurrence clustering excluded repertoires with fewer than 30,000 or more than 120,000 public chains, plus five with anomalous nucleotide sharing. The table was pulled from immuneACCESS by TCRdb, which kept in-frame rearrangements only. Such tables lose some clones; where checked, under half of the loss comes from unresolved V genes, and the rest has no known cause. The D gene and trimming were derived from the DNA, and the V and J assignments and clone size from that table. The sample table records 65,000 or so clones; approximately 60% of these occur just once. The top ten clones comprise around 3% of the sample.

This record comes from a study of cytomegalovirus exposure and HLA in healthy donors (dated 2017 in TCRdb). About the study as a whole: An earlier analysis of under 600 of the donors reported more than 250 Gb of sequence data and 117 million unique TCR beta sequences from some 180 million T cells. An early release that covered around 590 HLA-typed donors contained approximately 300 gigabases of sequencing data and about 93 million unique TCR sequences. Of the 350 to 450 genotyped donors, over 70% fell in the genetic ancestry cluster associated with self-reported Caucasian donors. The aim of the study was to test whether cataloging public T cell receptors could identify signatures of past pathogen exposure. The T cell repertoires of 666 subjects were profiled by immunosequencing and related to cytomegalovirus serostatus. Besides the first cohort of hundreds of subjects, a separate validation cohort made up of some 110 different subjects was used. High-throughput TCR immunosequencing, statistical association of individual TCRs with disease status, and machine learning were combined to predict cytomegalovirus infection status. A later analysis re-examined previously published TCR beta repertoires from several hundred donors and added high-resolution HLA genotyping to investigate patterns of TCR occurrence. Rather than using new phenotypic data, the later analysis identified candidate immune exposures from TCR beta sequences and from how often those sequences occurred across donors. In an earlier analysis of about 590 of the donors, high-throughput TCR beta sequencing was used to judge whether each TCR beta V gene segment behaved as functional or pseudogenic. Donor age, sex, ethnicity and CMV serostatus were compiled alongside the repertoire data. A later genetic analysis used genome-wide SNP genotypes for about three fifths of the 666 donors, treating that subset as a discovery cohort. Every repertoire in the discovery cohort had been generated on one and the same sequencing platform. HLA typing covered class I and class II loci at four-digit resolution. Typing coverage differed by locus: A, B, C, DRB1 and DQB1 were typed in about 629-640 donors, DQA1 in roughly 510, DPA1 in over 600, and DPB1 in 400 to 490. A handful of DR-DQ haplotypes were treated as single units for association and clustering because of strong linkage in the cohort. Across some 400 genotyped donors of the cohort, an average of approximately 220,000 unique TCR beta nucleotide sequences per donor were sequenced, and about a sixth of those sequences were non-productive.

Overall results and qualifications from the work: The authors suggested that the approach could potentially be extended to other disease states and immunological phenotypes. A later analysis found that TCR association rates varied across HLA loci, with DRB1 alleles showing the most associated TCRs and HLA-C alleles the fewest. At a false discovery rate of 0.05, a later analysis linked some 18,000 TCR beta sequences to specific HLA alleles. Presence/absence analyses assumed roughly uniform sequencing depth across donors, an assumption that may not hold. Linkage disequilibrium might explain the correlated functional status among segregating V segments, but an unknown experimental factor could not be ruled out. Cytomegalovirus status was reported to be diagnosed by the classifier with high specificity and sensitivity in both the original and validation cohorts. A few of the identified cytomegalovirus-associated TCR beta chains were confirmed in vitro to be specific for cytomegalovirus antigens. In a later analysis, HLA-associated TCR beta chains showed more clonal expansion and lower generation probabilities than non-associated chains that were equally common. The 87-base-pair reads could not distinguish some IMGT-functional V segments, including TRBV6-2 and TRBV6-3, so those segments were excluded. The earlier analysis of a few hundred of the donors excluded around 17 rarely observed V segments, including chromosome 9 orphons, because counts were too low. A further reported finding was that TCR beta sequences accurately predicted the HLA-A and HLA-B alleles for most subjects in the first cohort. V-gene and J-gene trimming of TCR beta chains was associated with a missense DCLRE1C variant in a later genetic analysis, and the association was replicated in an independent cohort. An earlier analysis of around 500 of the donors showed that most TCR beta V segments appeared in productive rearrangements either about 87% or about 30% of the time, which broadly matched IMGT annotations. Strong co-occurrence of HLA alleles, especially DR and DQ, made assigning TCR associations to individual alleles difficult. In a later genetic analysis, fewer N-insertions in productive TCRs were reported among donors in an Asian-associated ancestry cluster than the roughly 700-donor mean. In a later analysis, most CMV-associated TCR beta chains were found to appear HLA-restricted, with HLA associations seemingly driven largely by CMV exposure. Only TCR beta chains were sequenced in this cohort, and the absence of alpha or paired-chain data limited detectable features. A later analysis reported that several top co-occurrence clusters appeared linked to parvovirus B19, influenza, CMV and Epstein-Barr virus. For the cohort, immune exposure information was limited to CMV serostatus. The study listed approximately 150 TCR beta chains as associated with cytomegalovirus. A group of highly shared sequence variants was considered likely to be a technical artifact of the sequencing pipeline. While some public TCRs were present in many individuals, most TCR sequences turned up only very rarely across donors. Because HLA typing was unavailable for some donors at each locus, only the typed subset was used in association tests.

The cohort was made up of roughly 670 healthy bone marrow donors. At the time of sampling, every cohort member was nominally healthy, though immune exposures that went unrecorded were likely present. The donor tested CMV seronegative, placing the donor among the 352 seronegative members of the cohort. Every donor gave a peripheral blood sample, and the peripheral blood mononuclear cells from that sample were used for TCR beta sequencing. The Qiagen DNeasy Blood Extraction Kit was used to extract genomic DNA from the blood cell samples. Measured from the cysteine to the phenylalanine, the CDR3 is 15 residues long. The sequence is cut down to CDR3 DNA, 45 bases in frame from base 1. The germline V gene yields MNHNS for CDR1 and SASEGT for CDR2. The V end loses 6 bases and the J end loses 3 bases, and a stretch of 17 bases separates them.

The rearranged segments are TRBV6-1 and TRBJ2-5; the D segment could be TRBD2, given 6 matching bases. The receptor comes from a man younger than 40 in good health and CMV-seronegative. The sequenced sample was PBMCs. The DNA is TGTGCCAGCAGCGAAAGGATTGGAGGGAAAGAGACCCAGTACTTC. This sequence encodes CASSERIGGKETQYF.